The next 5 T cell receptor beta chains were all read from a single sample in a study of metastatic and nonmetastatic thyroid tumors. No patient received treatment before thyroid surgery. MiXCR was used by TCRdb to re-call the PCR reads. The sample consists of around 16,000 clones, over 20% of them appearing once. Sequencing was performed on adjacent normal tissue. The source of these receptors is a female donor with papillary thyroid cancer or a benign thyroid nodule (not recorded which). Some clones in this sample may be carry-over from other donors' samples.

This clone has only a few counts. The V call is TRBV7-2, the J call TRBJ2-1; D gene uncertain. In germline, CDR1 is SGHTA, CDR2 FQGNSA. The V end was cut by 3 bases, the J end by 3 bases, with 3 bases between. CDR3 size: 12 residues. The CDR3 DNA follows: TGTGCCAGCAGCTTCTTCTACAATGAGCAGTTCTTC. This gives the protein CASSFFYNEQFF.

J is TRBJ2-1 and V is TRBV2; TRBD1 matches 8 bases. The V gene's germline CDR1 is SNHLY and CDR2 FYNNEI. After removal of 8 bases from V and 9 bases from J, the junction contained 9 bases not matched to a gene. The CDR3 spans 13 residues. CDR3 amino acids: CASHGQGAREQFF. For the CDR3, the DNA is TGTGCCAGCCACGGGCAGGGGGCGCGTGAGCAGTTCTTC.

The DNA of the CDR3 is TGTGCCAGCAGCGCAATGGGAAGCTCCTACAATGAGCAGTTCTTC. Its translation is CASSAMGSSYNEQFF. This chain connects TRBV11-2 to TRBJ2-1; D is unresolved. The V gene lost 5 bases and the J gene lost 0 bases, with 11 bases spanning the gap. Germline V gene data show CDR1 as SGHAT and CDR2 as FQNNGV. This CDR3 has 15 amino acids. Filled out from reference TRBV11-2 and TRBJ2-1, the complete variable domain reads EAGVAQSPRYKIIEKRQSVAFWCNPISGHATLYWYQQILGQGPKLLIQFQNNGVVDDSQLPKDRFSAERLKGVDSTLKIQPAKLEDSAVYLCASSAMGSSYNEQFFGPGTRLTVL.

This clone was recorded a few times. The rearrangement uses TRBV2 and TRBJ2-3, with 8 bases that match TRBD2. The germline V gene has CDR1 SNHLY and CDR2 FYNNEI. With 8 bases clipped from V and 5 bases from J, the junction kept 12 bases outside the gene matches. The CDR3 length is 15 residues. In nucleotides, the CDR3 is TGTGCCAGCGCTACGGGGGGGCCTGATAGAGATACGCAGTATTTT. Residues: CASATGGPDRDTQYF.

By share, this clone counts as medium-sized (0.01 to 0.1%). This sequence may be a read error, since a much larger clone differs from it by one base. DNA of the CDR3: TGCAGTGCTAGAGATTGGGGCGCAGGGTTTAACACTGAAGCTTCCTTT. Encoded protein: CSARDWGAGFNTEASF. V usage is TRBV20-1 and J usage is TRBJ1-1, with D maybe TRBD1 (5 bases). Germline loops: CDR1 DFQATT, CDR2 SNEGSKA (reference sequence). The CDR3 runs to 16 residues.